These 24 T cell receptor beta chains were all obtained from the same sample, sequenced in a study of blood T cell repertoires in COVID-19. Sequencing was performed with immunoSEQ multiplex PCR; in TCRdb, only in-frame clones are kept and a portion is missing. The sample has 150,000 to 180,000 clones; 75% to 95% are singletons. Sample: peripheral blood. The receptors derive from a man in his fifties with acute or convalescent COVID-19.

This clone was seen just once. The chain combines TRBV10-3 with TRBJ1-2; TRBD1 matches at 10 bases. V was pared by 2 bases and J by 5 bases, with 5 bases of the junction left unmatched. Germline V gives CDR1 ENHRY, CDR2 SYGVKD. The CDR3 totals 15 residues. As DNA, the CDR3 is TGTGCCATCAGTGAGAAGACAGGGGGCTTATATGGCTACACCTTC. Amino acids: CAISEKTGGLYGYTF.

The chain links TRBV19 to TRBJ2-1, with 10 bases that match TRBD2. V shed 2 bases, J shed 4 bases, and the junction held 2 bases outside the gene matches. Germline V gene data show CDR1 as LNHDA and CDR2 as SQIVND (reference sequence). The CDR3 contains 15 residues. CDR3 bases: TGTGCCAGTAGTATATCTAGCGGGGGTTACAATGAGCAGTTCTTC. Translated: CASSISSGGYNEQFF. The full variable domain, completed using reference TRBV19 and TRBJ2-1, is DGGITQSPKYLFRKEGQNVTLSCEQNLNHDAMYWYRQDPGQGLRLIYYSQIVNDFQKGDIAEGYSVSREKKESFPLTVTSAQKNPTAFYLCASSISSGGYNEQFFGPGTRLTVL.

This chain links TRBV27 with TRBJ2-3; D gene ambiguous. The CDR3 totals 11 residues. Deletions cut 8 bases from V and 1 base from J, with 4 bases between. CDR1 and CDR2 from the germline V gene are MNHEY and SMNVEV (reference sequence). CDR3 sequence: CASGRTDTQYF. The CDR3 DNA follows: TGTGCCAGCGGGCGCACAGATACGCAGTATTTT.

This chain links TRBV28 with TRBJ1-6; D unclear. V shed 8 bases and J shed 8 bases, with 22 bases lying between them. The length of the CDR3 is 16 residues. Germline CDR1 reads MDHEN; CDR2 reads SYDVKM. DNA of the CDR3: TGTGCCAGCTCTACTACCGGAGAACATAGTGATTCACCCCTCCACTTT. Its protein product is CASSTTGEHSDSPLHF.

This chain's CDR3 is CASSLVTLDRGKEETQYF. CDR3 coding DNA: TGTGCCAGCAGCTTAGTTACTCTCGACAGGGGGAAGGAAGAGACCCAGTACTTC. The chain recombines TRBV11-2 with TRBJ2-5; 9 bases fit TRBD1. The CDR3 is 18 amino acids. CDR1 is SGHAT and CDR2 is FQNNGV in the germline V gene. With 1 base clipped from V and 3 bases from J, the junction kept 12 bases outside the gene matches.

The rearrangement joins TRBV10-2 to TRBJ2-7; 7 bases are a match to TRBD2. The CDR3 covers 16 residues. Germline V lookup: CDR1 WSHSY, CDR2 SAAADI. V shed 3 bases, J shed 0 bases, and the junction held 8 bases outside the gene matches. The CDR3 region has the DNA TGCGCCAGCAGTGATCGGGCTAGCGGTTACTCCTACGAGCAGTACTTC. Its translation: CASSDRASGYSYEQYF.

V gene TRBV29-1 combines with J gene TRBJ1-2; TRBD1 might be the D (6 bases). Germline CDR1 reads SQVTM; CDR2 reads ANQGSEA. The CDR3 totals 14 residues. Trimming removed 6 bases from V and 7 bases from J, with 21 bases in between. The CDR3 protein is CSVGRHREPLGYTF. In nucleotides, the CDR3 is TGCAGCGTCGGTCGTCACAGGGAGCCCCTTGGCTACACCTTC.

This chain joins TRBV7-2 and TRBJ2-3; 8 positions match TRBD1. There are 15 residues in the CDR3. Germline V gene sequence: CDR1 SGHTA, CDR2 FQGNSA. The V segment lost 4 bases and the J segment 6 bases; nucleotides outside the gene matches: 9. In DNA form, the CDR3 reads TGTGCCAGCAGCTCAAGACAGGGGACGGGGGATACGCAGTATTTT. It is translated as CASSSRQGTGDTQYF.

The gene calls are TRBV30 and TRBJ2-2; the D is unclear. V shed 1 base and J shed 4 bases, with 13 bases lying between them. The CDR3 runs 15 residues. Germline CDR1 and CDR2: GTSNPN and SVGIG (reference sequence). For the CDR3, the DNA is TGTGCCTGGAGTGCATGGCCGACGGGCACCGGGGAGCTGTTTTTT. Amino acids: CAWSAWPTGTGELFF.

This clone was picked up one time. The chain carries TRBV28 and TRBJ1-5; weak D call: TRBD1 (6 bases). Germline loops: CDR1 MDHEN, CDR2 SYDVKM. The CDR3 has 14 residues. Between the trimmed V and J ends, which lost 1 base and 6 bases, there was a span of 10 bases. The CDR3 nucleotides are TGTGCCAGCAGTTTATCAGGGGAACGTCAGCCCCAGCATTTT. It specifies CASSLSGERQPQHF. The full variable domain, rest sourced from reference TRBV28 and TRBJ1-5, is DVKVTQSSRYLVKRTGEKVFLECVQDMDHENMFWYRQDPGLGLRLIYFSYDVKMKEKGDIPEGYSVSREKKERFSLILESASTNQTSMYLCASSLSGERQPQHFGDGTRLSIL.

The chain uses TRBV27 and TRBJ2-2; TRBD2 might be the D (6 bases). V lost 2 bases and J lost 5, with 12 bases in between. This CDR3 has 15 amino acids. Germline loops: CDR1 MNHEY, CDR2 SMNVEV (reference sequence). DNA of the CDR3: TGTGCCAGCAGTTTAGGGCTAGCGTATACCGGGGAGCTGTTTTTT. Its translation is CASSLGLAYTGELFF.

In its sample, this clone was seen a few times. CDR3 DNA sequence: TGTGCCTGGAGTTCAGGGGGCCCTAGCAATCAGCCCCAGCATTTT. Translated, it gives CAWSSGGPSNQPQHF. The chain combines TRBV30 with TRBJ1-5, with TRBD1 identical over 8 bases. The trim removed 2 bases at V and 0 bases at J, leaving 3 bases unmatched. CDR1 is GTSNPN and CDR2 is SVGIG in the germline V gene (reference sequence). The CDR3 length is 15 residues.

This sequence joins TRBV7-5 and TRBJ1-1; the table's D call TRBD1 went unverified against the DNA. TRBV7-5 is given as a pseudogene. This CDR3 is built from 14 residues. As DNA, the CDR3 is TGTGCCAGAAGGTTCCAGGGCGTAGACACTGAAGCTTTCTTT. Translation gives CARRFQGVDTEAFF.

The gene calls are TRBV5-1 and TRBJ1-1; TRBD1 aligns across 7 bases. Germline V gives CDR1 SGHRS, CDR2 YFSETQ. V was pared by 4 bases and J by 5 bases, with 8 bases of the junction left unmatched. The CDR3 is 14 residues long. The CDR3 sequence: CASSAGTAQTEAFF. The CDR3 DNA reads TGCGCCAGCAGCGCCGGGACAGCCCAAACTGAAGCTTTCTTT.

The chain combines TRBV5-1 with TRBJ2-1; 15 nucleotides match TRBD2. Germline CDR1 and CDR2: SGHRS and YFSETQ. Losses at the gene ends were 4 bases for V and 8 bases for J; bases not matched to a gene: 4. The CDR3 has 15 amino acids. CDR3 amino acids: CASSTRTSGRDEQFF. For the CDR3, the DNA is TGCGCCAGCAGCACCCGGACTAGCGGGAGGGATGAGCAGTTCTTC.

The chain recombines TRBV27 with TRBJ2-3; 10 positions agree with TRBD2. V dropped 2 bases and J dropped 4; count of bases not matched to a gene: 3. Germline values: CDR1 MNHEY, CDR2 SMNVEV (reference sequence). The CDR3 runs to 15 residues. This CDR3 is CASSLGTSEADTQYF. For the CDR3, the DNA is TGTGCCAGCAGTTTAGGGACTAGCGAGGCAGATACGCAGTATTTT.

This clone was seen only once. The rearrangement uses TRBV7-9 and TRBJ2-3; 13 positions agree with TRBD2. This CDR3 spans 16 amino acids. The germline gives CDR1 SEHNR, CDR2 FQNEAQ (reference sequence). V lost 6 bases, J lost 1 base, and 4 bases stayed unmatched. CDR3 nucleotide sequence: TGTGCCAGCAGTTCGGGACTAGCGGGACGCACAGATACGCAGTATTTT. It translates to CASSSGLAGRTDTQYF.

The rearrangement joins TRBV10-3 to TRBJ1-5, with 8 bases matching TRBD1. The ends lost 10 bases at V and 2 bases at J; junction bases unmatched: 4. This CDR3 contains 13 residues. CDR1 ENHRY and CDR2 SYGVKD come from the germline V gene. CDR3 in amino acids: CASKGQGNQPQHF. The CDR3 region has the DNA TGTGCCAGTAAGGGACAGGGCAATCAGCCCCAGCATTTT.

The chain combines TRBV2 with TRBJ1-1; perhaps TRBD1 as D (6 bases). Germline V CDR1 and CDR2: SNHLY, FYNNEI. The CDR3 is 13 amino acids. V was cut by 6 bases and J by 4 bases, with 12 bases left in between. The CDR3 sequence is CASRATGRTEAFF. DNA of the CDR3: TGTGCCAGCAGAGCTACAGGGCGCACTGAAGCTTTCTTT.

The genes are TRBV14 and TRBJ1-6; D gene unclear. Germline V gene sequence: CDR1 SGHDN, CDR2 FVKESK. The CDR3 consists of 13 residues. V was trimmed by 1 base and J by 10 bases, leaving 8 bases between them. The CDR3 region is CASSQVDRSPLHF. CDR3 nucleotides: TGTGCCAGCAGCCAAGTCGATCGGTCACCCCTCCACTTT.

This clone was picked up a small number of times. The V call is TRBV6-5, the J call TRBJ2-7; 7 nucleotides agree with TRBD2. The CDR3 length is 13 residues. Unmatched junction bases numbered 12, after V lost 10 bases and J lost 6 bases. Looked up from germline, CDR1 is MNHEY and CDR2 is SVGAGI. CDR3 in DNA: TGTGCCACCATCGGTTGGGGGGGAGGCGAGCAGTACTTC. As protein: CATIGWGGGEQYF.

The chain recombines TRBV13 with TRBJ1-3; D unclear. CDR1 is PRHDT and CDR2 is FYEKMQ in the germline V gene (reference sequence). This CDR3 comprises 16 residues. The germline V and J ends were trimmed by 0 bases and 3 bases, with 12 bases remaining between them. The CDR3 reads CASSLGGRAVGNTIYF. Here the CDR3 DNA reads TGTGCCAGCAGCTTAGGGGGTAGAGCGGTTGGAAACACCATATATTTT.

A word on this clone: This sample includes further DNA sequences coding for the same CDR3. This chain uses TRBV3-1 (or the pseudogene TRBV3-2) with TRBJ1-5; 7 bases map to TRBD1. V shed 4 bases, J shed 5 bases, and the junction held 2 bases outside the gene matches. This CDR3 is 13 amino acids long. Per the germline V gene, CDR1 is LGHDT and CDR2 is YNNKEL (reference sequence). CDR3 loop: CASSPDRDQPQHF. The CDR3 DNA follows: TGTGCCAGCAGCCCAGACAGGGATCAGCCCCAGCATTTT.

The CDR3 loop is CASRPSGRGPYEQYF. CDR3 in DNA: TGTGCCAGCAGGCCTAGCGGGCGAGGTCCCTACGAGCAGTACTTC. This chain links TRBV7-9 with TRBJ2-7; TRBD2 matches 8 bases. CDR1 and CDR2 (germline): SEHNR, FQNEAQ (reference sequence). J gave up 2 bases and V 6 bases, and 9 bases lay outside the gene matches. This CDR3 is 15 amino acids long. The entire variable domain, with the rest obtained from reference TRBV7-9 and TRBJ2-7, is as follows: DTGVSQNPRHKITKRGQNVTFRCDPISEHNRLYWYRQTLGQGPEFLTYFQNEAQLEKSRLLSDRFSAERPKGSFSTLEIQRTEQGDSAMYLCASRPSGRGPYEQYFGPGTRLTVT.